This passage covers 11 T cell receptor beta chains from one sample sequenced in a study of T cells after yellow fever vaccination. TCRdb called the 5' RACE reads again in MiXCR, with one record for every CDR3 protein. Of about 320,000 distinct CDR3 sequences in the sample, around 4.5% are singletons; the top ten hold roughly a fifth. Here the sequenced sample was PBMCs, taken 15 days after the yellow fever booster vaccination. The receptors shown here come from a man between 18 and 29 years old who received the YFV17D yellow fever vaccine.

The chain recombines TRBV5-1 with TRBJ1-2; D not certain. CDR1 is SGHRS, CDR2 YFSETQ, per germline. Trimming cost V 0 bases and J 11 bases, with 11 bases left between them. The CDR3 extends over 12 amino acids. CDR3 protein: CASSLDPGRYTF. CDR3 bases: TGCGCCAGCAGCTTGGATCCGGGGAGGTACACCTTC.

This clonotype was seen a few times. The CDR3 region has the DNA TGTGCCAGCAGTTACTTCGCGACAGGGGTGTGGACTGAAGCTTTCTTT. The encoded protein is CASSYFATGVWTEAFF. The V and J genes are TRBV6-5 and TRBJ1-1; 8 nucleotides align to TRBD1. The CDR3 runs to 16 residues. Per the germline V gene, CDR1 is MNHEY and CDR2 is SVGAGI. J gave up 5 bases and V 1 base, and 9 bases lay outside the gene matches.

This clonotype showed up many times. This chain joins TRBV6-2 or TRBV6-3 and TRBJ2-7; 9 nucleotides align to TRBD1. The CDR3 loop spans 15 amino acids. The J segment lost 3 bases and the V segment lost 5 bases, leaving 8 bases of the junction unmatched. Looked up from germline, CDR1 is MNHEY and CDR2 is SVGEGT. CDR3 amino acids: CASSGGQGPYYEQYV. The CDR3 DNA follows: TGTGCCAGCAGTGGGGGACAGGGCCCCTACTACGAGCAGTACGTC.

J is TRBJ1-1 and V is TRBV12-3 or TRBV12-4; D unclear. V lost 5 bases to trimming and J lost 2 bases, with 6 bases between them. This CDR3 region has 12 residues. This CDR3 is CASSPINTEAFF. The CDR3 DNA follows: TGTGCCAGCAGTCCTATTAACACTGAAGCTTTCTTT.

The table lists this clonotype with many counts. This chain uses TRBV10-3 with TRBJ2-5; tentative D call: TRBD2 (7 bases). The CDR3 sequence is 15 residues long. V lost 2 bases and J lost 2, with 12 bases in between. Germline lookup yields CDR1 ENHRY and CDR2 SYGVKD. The DNA of the CDR3 is TGTGCCATCAGTGAGGAGGGGGGGCTACAAGAGACCCAGTACTTC. It codes for CAISEEGGLQETQYF.

The rearrangement links TRBV7-2 to TRBJ1-6; no reliable D call. Trimming took off 4 bases at V and 10 bases at J, with 17 bases between the two ends. The CDR3 extends over 15 amino acids. From germline, CDR1 is SGHTA and CDR2 FQGNSA. CDR3 nucleotides: TGTGCCAGCAGCTACCGGTTGGGGAGAGACTCACCCCTCCACTTT. Amino acids: CASSYRLGRDSPLHF.

The rearrangement joins TRBV25-1 to TRBJ2-1; 8 bases are shared with TRBD2. J gave up 0 bases and V 7 bases, and 5 bases lay outside the gene matches. The CDR3 consists of 15 residues. Looked up from germline, CDR1 is MGHDK and CDR2 is SYGVNS. In DNA, the CDR3 is TGTGCCAGCATTCATAGCGGGGACTCCTACAATGAGCAGTTCTTC. It yields the protein CASIHSGDSYNEQFF.

The genes are TRBV5-4 and TRBJ2-5; 10 nucleotides line up with TRBD2. V gave up 4 bases and J gave up 5 bases; unmatched junction bases: 5. CDR1 and CDR2 (germline): SGHNT, YYREEE (reference sequence). The CDR3 consists of 14 residues. In DNA form, the CDR3 reads TGTGCCAGCAGCCGGGGACTAGCGTTGGAGACCCAGTACTTC. Its protein is CASSRGLALETQYF. The variable domain in full, completed from reference TRBV5-4 and TRBJ2-5, reads ETGVTQSPTHLIKTRGQQVTLRCSSQSGHNTVSWYQQALGQGPQFIFQYYREEENGRGNFPPRFSGLQFPNYSSELNVNALELDDSALYLCASSRGLALETQYFGPGTRLLVL.

In its sample, this clonotype was seen many times. V and J are TRBV10-3 and TRBJ1-5; D is uncertain. The V gene's germline CDR1 is ENHRY and CDR2 SYGVKD. This CDR3 has 13 amino acids. The ends were cut back, 4 bases at V and 6 bases at J, with 10 bases in the middle. The CDR3 DNA is TGTGCCATCAGTGGAGGTATCGGTCAGCCCCAGCATTTT. It codes for CAISGGIGQPQHF.

There are many counts of this clonotype. The rearrangement links TRBV7-2 to TRBJ2-5, with TRBD2 identical over 9 bases. This CDR3 spans 15 amino acids. Germline V gene lookup returns CDR1 SGHTA and CDR2 FQGNSA. Germline trimming cut 5 bases from V and 2 bases from J; bases unmatched to any gene: 6. For the CDR3, the DNA is TGTGCCAGCAGCCTTAGCGGGGGCCTGCAAGAGACCCAGTACTTC. Translating it yields CASSLSGGLQETQYF.

A few counts support this clonotype. This rearrangement joins TRBV5-6 to TRBJ2-1; D ambiguous. The CDR3 sequence is 10 residues long. Germline V lookup: CDR1 SGHDT, CDR2 YYEEEE. V lost 5 bases and J lost 15, with 12 bases in between. The CDR3 protein is CASRRYLPFF. Written as DNA, the CDR3 is TGTGCCAGCAGACGATACCTACCGTTCTTC. Full variable domain (missing parts from reference TRBV5-6 and TRBJ2-1): DAGVTQSPTHLIKTRGQQVTLRCSPKSGHDTVSWYQQALGQGPQFIFQYYEEEERQRGNFPDRFSGHQFPNYSSELNVNALLLGDSALYLCASRRYLPFFGPGTRLTVL.